This entry describes one TCR beta chain. Its target is unknown. Deletions cut 3 bases from V and 5 bases from J, with 22 bases between. This CDR3 has 16 amino acids. CDR1 GTSNPN and CDR2 SVGIG come from the germline V gene (reference sequence). Amplification used 60 Vbeta primers and 13 Jbeta primers. The method was immunoSEQ multiplex PCR; TCRdb's version includes in-frame clones alone and lacks a portion of them. This sample yields about 130,000 clones, of which approximately 80% are seen a single time; approximately 8.4% belongs to the top ten. The data derive from a study of cytomegalovirus exposure and HLA in healthy donors. As for the study in general: Tens of millions of unique TCRs from HLA-typed donors were held in an early release of data.

Regarding the study as a whole: In a later analysis, DRB1 alleles had the most associated TCRs; HLA-C alleles the fewest. Cytomegalovirus status, reportedly, was diagnosed with high specificity and sensitivity by the classifier.

Though nominally healthy at sampling, donors likely had unrecorded immune exposures. The clonotype originates from a man between 25 and 39 years old in good health and CMV-seropositive. The chain combines TRBV30 with TRBJ1-1; weak D call: TRBD1 (6 bases). The sequencing sample was made of PBMCs. CDR3: CAWSEGGGGRGTEAFF. The CDR3 DNA follows: TGTGCCTGGAGCGAGGGAGGGGGGGGGAGAGGGACTGAAGCTTTCTTT.